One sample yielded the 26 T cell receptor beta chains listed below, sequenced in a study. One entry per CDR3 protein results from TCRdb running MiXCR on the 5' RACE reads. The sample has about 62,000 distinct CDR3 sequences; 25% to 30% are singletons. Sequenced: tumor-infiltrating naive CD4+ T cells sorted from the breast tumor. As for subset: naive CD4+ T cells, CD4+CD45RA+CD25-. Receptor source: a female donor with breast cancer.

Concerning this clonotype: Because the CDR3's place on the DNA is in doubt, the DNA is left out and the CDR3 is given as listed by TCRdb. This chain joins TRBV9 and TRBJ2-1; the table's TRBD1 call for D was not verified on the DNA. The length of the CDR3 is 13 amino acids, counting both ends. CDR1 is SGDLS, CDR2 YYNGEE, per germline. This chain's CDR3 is CASSVGQGNERFF.

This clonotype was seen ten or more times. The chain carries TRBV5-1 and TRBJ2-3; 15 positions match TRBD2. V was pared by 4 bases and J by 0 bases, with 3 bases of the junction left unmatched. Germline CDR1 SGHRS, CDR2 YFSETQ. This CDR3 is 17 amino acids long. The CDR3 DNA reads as TGCGCCAGCAGCCCGGGACTAGCGGGGGGAAGCACAGATACGCAGTATTTT. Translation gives CASSPGLAGGSTDTQYF. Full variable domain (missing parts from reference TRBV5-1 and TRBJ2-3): KAGVTQTPRYLIKTRGQQVTLSCSPISGHRSVSWYQQTPGQGLQFLFEYFSETQRNKGNFPGRFSGRQFSNSRSEMNVSTLELGDSALYLCASSPGLAGGSTDTQYFGPGTRLTVL.

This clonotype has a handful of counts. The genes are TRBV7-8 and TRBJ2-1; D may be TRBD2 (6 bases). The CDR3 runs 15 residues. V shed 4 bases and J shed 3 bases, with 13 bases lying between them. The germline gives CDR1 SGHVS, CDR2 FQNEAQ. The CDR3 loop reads CASSSGPGLYNEQFF. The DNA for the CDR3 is TGTGCCAGCAGCTCCGGGCCGGGACTCTACAATGAGCAGTTCTTC.

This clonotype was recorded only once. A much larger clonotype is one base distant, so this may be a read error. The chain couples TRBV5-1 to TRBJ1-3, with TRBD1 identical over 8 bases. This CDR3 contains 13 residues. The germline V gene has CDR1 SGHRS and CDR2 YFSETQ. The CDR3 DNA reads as TGCGCCAGCAGCGAGGGACAGGCGGACACCATACATTTT. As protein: CASSEGQADTIHF.

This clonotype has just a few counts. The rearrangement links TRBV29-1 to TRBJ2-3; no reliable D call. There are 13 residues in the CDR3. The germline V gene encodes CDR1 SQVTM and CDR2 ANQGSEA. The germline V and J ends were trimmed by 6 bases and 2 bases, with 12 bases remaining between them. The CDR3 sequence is CSVSPFPTDTQYF. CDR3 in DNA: TGCAGCGTCTCACCTTTCCCCACAGATACGCAGTATTTT.

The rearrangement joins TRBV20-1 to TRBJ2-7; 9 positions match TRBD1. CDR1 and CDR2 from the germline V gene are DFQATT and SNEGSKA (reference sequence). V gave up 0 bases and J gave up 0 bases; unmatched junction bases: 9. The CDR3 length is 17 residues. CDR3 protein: CSARDRRTGESSYEQYF. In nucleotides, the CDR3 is TGCAGTGCTAGAGATCGACGGACAGGGGAATCCTCCTACGAGCAGTACTTC.

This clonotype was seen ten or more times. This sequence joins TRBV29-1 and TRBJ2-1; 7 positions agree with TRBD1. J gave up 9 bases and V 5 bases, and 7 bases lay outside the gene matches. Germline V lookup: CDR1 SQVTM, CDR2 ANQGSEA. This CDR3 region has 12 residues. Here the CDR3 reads CSVPTGVSEQFF. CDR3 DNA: TGCAGCGTTCCTACAGGGGTTAGTGAGCAGTTCTTC.

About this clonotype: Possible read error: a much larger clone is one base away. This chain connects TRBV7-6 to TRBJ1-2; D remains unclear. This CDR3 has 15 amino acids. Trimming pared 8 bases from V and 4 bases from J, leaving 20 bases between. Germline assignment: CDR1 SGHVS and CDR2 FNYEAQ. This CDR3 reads CASRPSYPGGYGYTF. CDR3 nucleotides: TGTGCCAGCCGCCCCAGTTATCCGGGCGGCTATGGCTACACCTTC.

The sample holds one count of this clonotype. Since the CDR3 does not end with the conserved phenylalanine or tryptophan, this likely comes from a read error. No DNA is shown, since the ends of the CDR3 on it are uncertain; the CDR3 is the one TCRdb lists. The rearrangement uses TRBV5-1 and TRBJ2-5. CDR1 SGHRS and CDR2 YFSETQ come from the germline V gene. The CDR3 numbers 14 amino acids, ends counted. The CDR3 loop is CASSLGPSQETKYV.

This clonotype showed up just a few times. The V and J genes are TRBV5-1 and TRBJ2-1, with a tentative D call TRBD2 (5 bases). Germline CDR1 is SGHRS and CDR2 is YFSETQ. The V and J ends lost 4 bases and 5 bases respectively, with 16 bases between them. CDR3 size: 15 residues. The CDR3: CASSIREPEHNEQFF. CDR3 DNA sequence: TGCGCCAGCAGCATCCGGGAACCCGAACACAATGAGCAGTTCTTC.

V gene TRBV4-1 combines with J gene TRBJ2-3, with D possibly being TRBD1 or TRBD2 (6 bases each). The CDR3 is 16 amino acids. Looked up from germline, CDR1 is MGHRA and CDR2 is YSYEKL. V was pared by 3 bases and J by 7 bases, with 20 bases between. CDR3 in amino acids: CASSQPLKGGVNTQYF. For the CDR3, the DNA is TGCGCCAGCAGCCAGCCTCTTAAGGGGGGCGTAAATACGCAGTATTTT.

CDR3 coding DNA: TGTGCCAGCACCGGCGGACCGAGTCGACAAGAGACCCAGTACTTC. Its protein is CASTGGPSRQETQYF. The rearrangement links TRBV3-1 to TRBJ2-5, with unresolved D. Germline CDR1 LGHDT, CDR2 YNNKEL (reference sequence). Trimming removed 7 bases from V and 2 bases from J, with 17 bases in between. The CDR3 is 15 amino acids.

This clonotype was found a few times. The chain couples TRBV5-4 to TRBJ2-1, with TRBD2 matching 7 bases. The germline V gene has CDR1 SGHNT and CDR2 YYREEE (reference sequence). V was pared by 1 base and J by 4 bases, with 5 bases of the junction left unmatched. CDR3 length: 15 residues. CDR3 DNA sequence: TGTGCCAGCAGCTTGAAGTGGCGGGAGTACAATGAGCAGTTCTTC. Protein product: CASSLKWREYNEQFF. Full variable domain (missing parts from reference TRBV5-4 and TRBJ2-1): ETGVTQSPTHLIKTRGQQVTLRCSSQSGHNTVSWYQQALGQGPQFIFQYYREEENGRGNFPPRFSGLQFPNYSSELNVNALELDDSALYLCASSLKWREYNEQFFGPGTRLTVL.

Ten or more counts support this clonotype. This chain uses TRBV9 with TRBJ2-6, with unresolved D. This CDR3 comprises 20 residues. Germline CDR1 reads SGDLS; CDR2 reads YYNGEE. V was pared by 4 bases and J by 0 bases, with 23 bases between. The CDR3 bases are TGTGCCAGCAGCCCGGGCCTTGGAAAGGGTGTATTCTCTGGGGCCAACGTCCTGACTTTC. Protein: CASSPGLGKGVFSGANVLTF.

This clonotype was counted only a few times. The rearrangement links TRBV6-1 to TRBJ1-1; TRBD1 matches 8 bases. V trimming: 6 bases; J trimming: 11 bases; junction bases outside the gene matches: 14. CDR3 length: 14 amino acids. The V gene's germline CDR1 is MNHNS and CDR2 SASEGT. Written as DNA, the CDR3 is TGTGCCAGCAGCCGTTTGACAGGGGAAACGATGGCTTTCTTT. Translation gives CASSRLTGETMAFF.

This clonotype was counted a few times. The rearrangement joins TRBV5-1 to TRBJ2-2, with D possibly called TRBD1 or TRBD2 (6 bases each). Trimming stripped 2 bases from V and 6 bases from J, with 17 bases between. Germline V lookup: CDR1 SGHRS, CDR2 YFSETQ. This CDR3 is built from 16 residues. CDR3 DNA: TGCGCCAGCAGCTTTACGGGGGCCGGGTCCGCCGGGGAGCTGTTTTTT. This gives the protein CASSFTGAGSAGELFF.

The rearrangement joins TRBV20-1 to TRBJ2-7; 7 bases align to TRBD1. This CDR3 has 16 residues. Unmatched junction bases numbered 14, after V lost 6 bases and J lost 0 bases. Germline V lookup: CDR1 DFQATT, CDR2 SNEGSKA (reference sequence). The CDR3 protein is CSALIGGRHSSYEQYF. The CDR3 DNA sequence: TGCAGTGCGCTAATAGGGGGCAGGCACTCCTCCTACGAGCAGTACTTC.

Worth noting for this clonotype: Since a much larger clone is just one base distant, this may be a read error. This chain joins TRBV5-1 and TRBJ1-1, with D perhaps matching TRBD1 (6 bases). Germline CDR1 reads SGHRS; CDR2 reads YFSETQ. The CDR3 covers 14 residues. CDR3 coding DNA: TGCGCCAGCACGGAGGACAGTCTGAACACTGGAGCTTTCTTT. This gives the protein CASTEDSLNTGAFF. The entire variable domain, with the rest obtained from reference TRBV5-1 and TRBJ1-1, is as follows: KAGVTQTPRYLIKTRGQQVTLSCSPISGHRSVSWYQQTPGQGLQFLFEYFSETQRNKGNFPGRFSGRQFSNSRSEMNVSTLELGDSALYLCASTEDSLNTGAFFGQGTRLTVV.

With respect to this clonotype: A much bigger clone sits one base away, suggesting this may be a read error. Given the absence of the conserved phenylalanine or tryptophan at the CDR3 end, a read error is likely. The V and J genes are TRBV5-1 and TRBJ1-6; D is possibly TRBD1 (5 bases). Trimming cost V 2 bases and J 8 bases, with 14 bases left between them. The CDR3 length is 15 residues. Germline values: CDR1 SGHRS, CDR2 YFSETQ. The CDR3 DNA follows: TGCGCCAGCAGCTTCGGACATGATATTGATTCACCCCTCCACTCT. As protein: CASSFGHDIDSPLHS.

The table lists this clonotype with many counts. This chain's CDR3 is CASSLYLSGGPDTQYF. CDR3 coding DNA: TGTGCCAGCAGCTTGTATTTGTCGGGGGGGCCGGATACGCAGTATTTT. This chain links TRBV5-4 with TRBJ2-3; 8 nucleotides line up with TRBD2. Germline V lookup: CDR1 SGHNT, CDR2 YYREEE (reference sequence). The V segment lost 1 base and the J segment 6 bases; nucleotides outside the gene matches: 10. CDR3 length equals 16 residues.

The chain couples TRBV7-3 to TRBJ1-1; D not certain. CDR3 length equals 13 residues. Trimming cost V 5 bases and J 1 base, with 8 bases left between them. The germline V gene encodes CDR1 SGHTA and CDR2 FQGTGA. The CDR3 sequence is CASSPAGNTEAFF. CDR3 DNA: TGTGCCAGCAGCCCTGCAGGGAACACTGAAGCTTTCTTT.

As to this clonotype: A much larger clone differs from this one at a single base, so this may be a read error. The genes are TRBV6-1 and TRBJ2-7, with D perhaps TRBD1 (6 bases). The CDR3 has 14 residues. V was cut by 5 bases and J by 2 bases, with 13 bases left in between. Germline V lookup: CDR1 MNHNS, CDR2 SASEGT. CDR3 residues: CASSKQDRTYEQYF. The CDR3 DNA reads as TGTGCCAGCAGTAAACAGGACAGAACCTACGAGCAGTACTTC.

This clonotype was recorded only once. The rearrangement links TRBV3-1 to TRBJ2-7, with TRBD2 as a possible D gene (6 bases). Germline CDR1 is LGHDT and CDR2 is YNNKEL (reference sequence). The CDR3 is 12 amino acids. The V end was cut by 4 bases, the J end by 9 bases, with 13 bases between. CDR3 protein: CASSPMEGAQYF. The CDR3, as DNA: TGTGCCAGCAGCCCTATGGAGGGAGCGCAGTACTTC.

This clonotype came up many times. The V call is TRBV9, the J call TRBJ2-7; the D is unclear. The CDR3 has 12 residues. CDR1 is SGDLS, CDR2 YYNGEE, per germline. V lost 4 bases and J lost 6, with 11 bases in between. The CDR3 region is CASSPGSLEQYF. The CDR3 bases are TGTGCCAGCAGCCCCGGATCCCTCGAGCAGTACTTC.

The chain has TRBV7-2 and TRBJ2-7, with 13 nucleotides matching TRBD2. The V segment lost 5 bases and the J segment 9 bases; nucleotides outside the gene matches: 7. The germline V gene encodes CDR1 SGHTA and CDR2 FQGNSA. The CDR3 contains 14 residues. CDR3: CASSKLAGGPGQYF. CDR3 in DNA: TGTGCCAGCAGCAAACTAGCGGGAGGGCCGGGGCAGTACTTC.

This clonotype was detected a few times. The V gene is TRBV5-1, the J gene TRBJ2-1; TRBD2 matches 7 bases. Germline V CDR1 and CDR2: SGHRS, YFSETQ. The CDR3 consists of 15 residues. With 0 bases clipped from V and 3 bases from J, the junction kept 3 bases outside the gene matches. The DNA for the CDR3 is TGCGCCAGCAGCTTGGAGGCGGGAGTCTACAATGAGCAGTTCTTC. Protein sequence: CASSLEAGVYNEQFF.